The clone carrying this T cell receptor (beta chain) was counted only a few times. The entry originates in a study of blood T cell repertoires in COVID-19. Overall study context: PBMCs, B-cell-depleted T cells, or T cells provided the cDNA or gDNA that made up the material.

Profiled with immunoSEQ multiplex PCR; TCRdb holds only in-frame clones, not every one. The data show under 50,000 clones, about 86% seen once. The germline CDR1 and CDR2 sequences are SNHLY and FYNNEI. Trimming removed 10 bases from V and 4 bases from J; junction bases left unmatched: 7. The CDR3 is 14 amino acids. The V and J genes are TRBV2 and TRBJ1-6; 7 bases map to TRBD1. This receptor was identified in a man in his forties or fifties with active COVID-19. What was sequenced was peripheral blood. The CDR3 sequence is CATGTETYNSPLHF. The CDR3 nucleotides read TGTGCCACCGGGACAGAGACTTATAATTCACCCCTCCACTTT.